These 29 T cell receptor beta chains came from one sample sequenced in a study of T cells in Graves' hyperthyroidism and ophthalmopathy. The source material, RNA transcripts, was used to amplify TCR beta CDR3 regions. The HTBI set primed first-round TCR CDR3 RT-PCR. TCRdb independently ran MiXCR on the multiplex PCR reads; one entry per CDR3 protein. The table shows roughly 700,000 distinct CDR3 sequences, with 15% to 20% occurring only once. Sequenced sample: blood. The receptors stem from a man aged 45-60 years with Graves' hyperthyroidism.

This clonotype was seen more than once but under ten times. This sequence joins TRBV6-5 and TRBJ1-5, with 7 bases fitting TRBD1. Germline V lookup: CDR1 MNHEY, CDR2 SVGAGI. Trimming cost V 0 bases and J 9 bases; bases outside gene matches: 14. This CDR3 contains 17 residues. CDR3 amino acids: CASSYSTPTTGLMPQHF. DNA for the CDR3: TGTGCCAGCAGTTACTCGACCCCAACGACAGGGTTAATGCCCCAGCATTTT.

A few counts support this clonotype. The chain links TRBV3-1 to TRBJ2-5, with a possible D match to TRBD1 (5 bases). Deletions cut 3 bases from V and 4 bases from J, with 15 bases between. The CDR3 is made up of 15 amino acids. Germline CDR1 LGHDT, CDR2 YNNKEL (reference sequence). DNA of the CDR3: TGTGCCAGCAGCCACCAATCCAGGGTCGGAGAGACCCAGTACTTC. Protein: CASSHQSRVGETQYF.

The DNA for the CDR3 is TGTGCCAGCAGCGTAGCGTGGGGACTAGCTGAAAACACAGATACGCAGTATTTT. This sequence encodes CASSVAWGLAENTDTQYF. The gene calls are TRBV9 and TRBJ2-3; TRBD2 matches 9 bases. With V trimmed by 0 bases and J by 2 bases, 10 bases remained unmatched. The CDR3 is made up of 18 amino acids. Germline CDR1 SGDLS, CDR2 YYNGEE. Full variable domain (outside the CDR3, taken from reference TRBV9 and TRBJ2-3): DSGVTQTPKHLITATGQRVTLRCSPRSGDLSVYWYQQSLDQGLQFLIQYYNGEERAKGNILERFSAQQFPDLHSELNLSSLELGDSALYFCASSVAWGLAENTDTQYFGPGTRLTVL.

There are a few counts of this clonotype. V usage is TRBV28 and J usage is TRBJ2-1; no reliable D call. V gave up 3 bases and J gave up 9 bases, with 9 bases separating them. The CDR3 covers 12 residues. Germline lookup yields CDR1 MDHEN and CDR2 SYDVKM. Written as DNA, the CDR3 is TGTGCCAGCAGTTTGCGTCGGCTTGAGCAGTTCTTC. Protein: CASSLRRLEQFF. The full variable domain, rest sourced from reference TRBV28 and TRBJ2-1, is DVKVTQSSRYLVKRTGEKVFLECVQDMDHENMFWYRQDPGLGLRLIYFSYDVKMKEKGDIPEGYSVSREKKERFSLILESASTNQTSMYLCASSLRRLEQFFGPGTRLTVL.

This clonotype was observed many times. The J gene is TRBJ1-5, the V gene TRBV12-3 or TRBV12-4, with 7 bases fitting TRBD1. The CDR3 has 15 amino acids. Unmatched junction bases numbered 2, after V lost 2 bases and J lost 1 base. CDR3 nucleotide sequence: TGTGCCAGCAGTTTAAGACAGGGAAGCAATCAGCCCCAGCATTTT. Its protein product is CASSLRQGSNQPQHF.

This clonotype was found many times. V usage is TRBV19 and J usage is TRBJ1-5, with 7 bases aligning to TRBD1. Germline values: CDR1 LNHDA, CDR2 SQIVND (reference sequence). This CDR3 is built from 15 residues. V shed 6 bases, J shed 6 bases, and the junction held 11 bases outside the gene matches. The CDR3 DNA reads TGTGCCAGTAGCCAAGAGGGGGCAGAGGGTCAGCCCCAGCATTTT. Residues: CASSQEGAEGQPQHF. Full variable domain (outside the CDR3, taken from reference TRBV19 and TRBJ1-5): DGGITQSPKYLFRKEGQNVTLSCEQNLNHDAMYWYRQDPGQGLRLIYYSQIVNDFQKGDIAEGYSVSREKKESFPLTVTSAQKNPTAFYLCASSQEGAEGQPQHFGDGTRLSIL.

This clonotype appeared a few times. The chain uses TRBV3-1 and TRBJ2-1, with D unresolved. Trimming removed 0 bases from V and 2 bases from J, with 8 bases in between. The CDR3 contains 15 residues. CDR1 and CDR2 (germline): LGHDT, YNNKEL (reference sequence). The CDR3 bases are TGTGCCAGCAGCCAAGATCTGATTGCCTACAATGAGCAGTTCTTC. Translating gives CASSQDLIAYNEQFF.

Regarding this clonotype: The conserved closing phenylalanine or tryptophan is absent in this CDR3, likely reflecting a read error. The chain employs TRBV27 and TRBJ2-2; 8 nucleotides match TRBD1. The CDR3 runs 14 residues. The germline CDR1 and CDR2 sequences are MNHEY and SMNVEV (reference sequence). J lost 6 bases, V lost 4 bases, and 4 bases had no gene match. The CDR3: CASSSRQGSGELFL. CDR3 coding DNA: TGTGCCAGCAGTTCCCGACAGGGGTCCGGGGAGCTGTTTTTA.

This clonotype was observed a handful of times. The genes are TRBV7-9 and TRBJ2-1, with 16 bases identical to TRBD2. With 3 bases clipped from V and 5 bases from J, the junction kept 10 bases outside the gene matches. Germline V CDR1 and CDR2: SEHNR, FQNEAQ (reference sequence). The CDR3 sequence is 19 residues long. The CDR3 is CASSFPRGLAGGPNNEQFF. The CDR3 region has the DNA TGTGCCAGCAGCTTCCCCAGGGGACTAGCGGGAGGGCCCAACAATGAGCAGTTCTTC.

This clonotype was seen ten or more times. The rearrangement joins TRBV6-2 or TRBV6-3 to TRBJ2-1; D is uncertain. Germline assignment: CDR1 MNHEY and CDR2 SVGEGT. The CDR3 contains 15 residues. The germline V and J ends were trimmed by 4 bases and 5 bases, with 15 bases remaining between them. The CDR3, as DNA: TGTGCCAGCAGTTGGTCAGTATCGGCGGACAATGAGCAGTTCTTC. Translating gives CASSWSVSADNEQFF.

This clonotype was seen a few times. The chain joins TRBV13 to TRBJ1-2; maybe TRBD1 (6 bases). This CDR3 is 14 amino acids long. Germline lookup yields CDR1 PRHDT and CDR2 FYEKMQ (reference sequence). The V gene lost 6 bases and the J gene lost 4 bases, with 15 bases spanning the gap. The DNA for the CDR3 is TGTGCCAGCAGTCACAGGGAGAAGATCTATGGCTACACCTTC. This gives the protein CASSHREKIYGYTF. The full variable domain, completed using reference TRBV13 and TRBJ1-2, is AAGVIQSPRHLIKEKRETATLKCYPIPRHDTVYWYQQGPGQDPQFLISFYEKMQSDKGSIPDRFSAQQFSDYHSELNMSSLELGDSALYFCASSHREKIYGYTFGSGTRLTVV.

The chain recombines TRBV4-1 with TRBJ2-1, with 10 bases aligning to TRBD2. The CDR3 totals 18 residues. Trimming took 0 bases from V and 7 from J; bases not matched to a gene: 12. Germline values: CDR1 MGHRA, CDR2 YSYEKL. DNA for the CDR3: TGCGCCAGCAGCCAAGAGAGCGCGAGTAGCGGGAGGTTGAATGAGCAGTTCTTC. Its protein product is CASSQESASSGRLNEQFF.

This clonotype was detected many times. CDR3 nucleotides: TGTGCCAGCAGCTGGGGGGGGGCAGAAAAGACCCAGTACTTC. Amino acids: CASSWGGAEKTQYF. The rearrangement uses TRBV7-2 and TRBJ2-5, with D possibly being TRBD2 (7 bases). This CDR3 spans 14 amino acids. V shed 4 bases and J shed 6 bases, with 15 bases lying between them. Germline lookup yields CDR1 SGHTA and CDR2 FQGNSA.

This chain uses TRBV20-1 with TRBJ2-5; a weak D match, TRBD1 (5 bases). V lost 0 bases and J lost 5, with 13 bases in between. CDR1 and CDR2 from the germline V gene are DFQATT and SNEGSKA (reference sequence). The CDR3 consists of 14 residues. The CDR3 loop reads CSAREAGLGETQYF. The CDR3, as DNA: TGCAGTGCTAGAGAAGCAGGGTTGGGCGAGACCCAGTACTTC.

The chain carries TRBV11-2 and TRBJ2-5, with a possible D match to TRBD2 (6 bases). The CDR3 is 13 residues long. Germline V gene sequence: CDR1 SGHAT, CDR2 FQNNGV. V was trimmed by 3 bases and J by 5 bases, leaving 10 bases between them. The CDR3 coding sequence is TGTGCCAGCAGCTTCCCGGGAGCGGAGACCCAGTACTTC. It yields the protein CASSFPGAETQYF.

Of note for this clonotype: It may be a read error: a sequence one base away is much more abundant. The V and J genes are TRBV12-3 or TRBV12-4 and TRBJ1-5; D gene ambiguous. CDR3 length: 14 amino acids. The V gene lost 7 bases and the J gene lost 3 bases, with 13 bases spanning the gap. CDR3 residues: CASNDKNFNQPQHF. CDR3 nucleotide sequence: TGTGCCAGCAACGATAAAAATTTCAATCAGCCCCAGCATTTT.

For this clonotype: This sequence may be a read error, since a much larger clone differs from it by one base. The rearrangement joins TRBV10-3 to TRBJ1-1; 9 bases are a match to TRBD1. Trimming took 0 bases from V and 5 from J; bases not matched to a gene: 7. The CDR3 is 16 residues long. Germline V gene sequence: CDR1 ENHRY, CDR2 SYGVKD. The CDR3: CAISESRTGVKTEAFF. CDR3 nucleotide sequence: TGTGCCATCAGTGAGTCGAGGACAGGGGTTAAGACTGAAGCTTTCTTT.

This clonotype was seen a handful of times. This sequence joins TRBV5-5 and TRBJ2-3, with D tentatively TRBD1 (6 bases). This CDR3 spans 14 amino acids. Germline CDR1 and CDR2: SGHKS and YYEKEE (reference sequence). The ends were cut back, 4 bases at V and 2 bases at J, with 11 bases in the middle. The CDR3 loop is CASSRQDFTDTQYF. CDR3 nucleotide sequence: TGTGCCAGCAGCCGACAGGATTTCACAGATACGCAGTATTTT. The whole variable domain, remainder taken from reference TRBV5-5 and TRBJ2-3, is DAGVTQSPTHLIKTRGQQVTLRCSPISGHKSVSWYQQVLGQGPQFIFQYYEKEERGRGNFPDRFSARQFPNYSSELNVNALLLGDSALYLCASSRQDFTDTQYFGPGTRLTVL.

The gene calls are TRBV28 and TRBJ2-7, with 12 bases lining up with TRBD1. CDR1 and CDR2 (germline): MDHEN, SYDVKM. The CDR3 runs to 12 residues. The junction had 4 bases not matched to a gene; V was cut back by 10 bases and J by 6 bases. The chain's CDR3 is CATWDRGLEQYF. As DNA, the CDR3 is TGTGCCACCTGGGACAGGGGGCTCGAGCAGTACTTC.

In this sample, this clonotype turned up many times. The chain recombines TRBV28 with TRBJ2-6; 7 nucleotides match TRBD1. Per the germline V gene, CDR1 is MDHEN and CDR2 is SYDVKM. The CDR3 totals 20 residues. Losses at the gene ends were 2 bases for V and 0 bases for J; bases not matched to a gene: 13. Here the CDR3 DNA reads TGTGCCAGCAGTTTACAGGGACAGTACACCAAACGCTCTGGGGCCAACGTCCTGACTTTC. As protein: CASSLQGQYTKRSGANVLTF. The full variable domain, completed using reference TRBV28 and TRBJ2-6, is DVKVTQSSRYLVKRTGEKVFLECVQDMDHENMFWYRQDPGLGLRLIYFSYDVKMKEKGDIPEGYSVSREKKERFSLILESASTNQTSMYLCASSLQGQYTKRSGANVLTFGAGSRLTVL.

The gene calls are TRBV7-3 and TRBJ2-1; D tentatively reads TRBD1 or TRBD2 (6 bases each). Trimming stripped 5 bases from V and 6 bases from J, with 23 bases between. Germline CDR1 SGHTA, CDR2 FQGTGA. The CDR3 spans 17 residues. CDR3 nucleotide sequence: TGTGCCAGCAGCCAAGATGGGGGTTGGGGGGCGGGCAATGAGCAGTTCTTC. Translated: CASSQDGGWGAGNEQFF.

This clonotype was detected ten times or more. The CDR3 DNA sequence: TGCAGTGCCCCTTTTTCAGGGCCGGGCACTGAAGCTTTCTTT. Amino acids: CSAPFSGPGTEAFF. The chain joins TRBV20-1 to TRBJ1-1; perhaps TRBD1 as D (5 bases). Trimming took 6 bases from V and 4 from J, leaving 18 bases between them. This CDR3 is 14 amino acids long. The germline V gene encodes CDR1 DFQATT and CDR2 SNEGSKA (reference sequence).

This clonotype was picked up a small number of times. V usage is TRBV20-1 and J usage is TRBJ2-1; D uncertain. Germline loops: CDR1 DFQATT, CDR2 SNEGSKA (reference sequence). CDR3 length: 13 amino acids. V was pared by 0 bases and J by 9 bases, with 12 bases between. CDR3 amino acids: CSARDLVETEQFF. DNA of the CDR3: TGCAGTGCTAGAGATCTTGTCGAGACTGAGCAGTTCTTC.

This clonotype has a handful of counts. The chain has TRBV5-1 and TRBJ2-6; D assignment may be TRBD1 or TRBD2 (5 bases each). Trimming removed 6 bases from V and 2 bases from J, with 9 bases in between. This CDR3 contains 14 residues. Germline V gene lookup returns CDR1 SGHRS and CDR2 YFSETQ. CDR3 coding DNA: TGCGCCAGCACTTGGGACCCTGGGGCCAACGTCCTGACTTTC. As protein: CASTWDPGANVLTF.

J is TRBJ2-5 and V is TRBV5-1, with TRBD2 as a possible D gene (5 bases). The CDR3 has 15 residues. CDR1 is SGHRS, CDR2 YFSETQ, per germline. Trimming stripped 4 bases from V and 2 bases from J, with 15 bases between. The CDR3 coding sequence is TGCGCCAGCAGCACTGCGTGGACTGGGCAAGAGACCCAGTACTTC. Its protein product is CASSTAWTGQETQYF.

CDR3 DNA: TGTGCCACCAGCAACTCTTGGACAGGCGGTGGGGAGCTGTTTTTT. Its translation: CATSNSWTGGGELFF. This rearrangement joins TRBV15 to TRBJ2-2; the match to TRBD1 covers 7 bases. Germline V lookup: CDR1 LNHNV, CDR2 YYDKDF (reference sequence). The CDR3 loop spans 15 amino acids. V lost 4 bases and J lost 8; bases outside the gene matches: 10.

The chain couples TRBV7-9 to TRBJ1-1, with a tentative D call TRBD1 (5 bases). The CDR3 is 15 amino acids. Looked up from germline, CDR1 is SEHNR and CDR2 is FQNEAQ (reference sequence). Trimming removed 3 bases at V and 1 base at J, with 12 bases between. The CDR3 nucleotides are TGTGCCAGCAGCTTTGCCGGGGGAGGGAACACTGAAGCTTTCTTT. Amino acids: CASSFAGGGNTEAFF.

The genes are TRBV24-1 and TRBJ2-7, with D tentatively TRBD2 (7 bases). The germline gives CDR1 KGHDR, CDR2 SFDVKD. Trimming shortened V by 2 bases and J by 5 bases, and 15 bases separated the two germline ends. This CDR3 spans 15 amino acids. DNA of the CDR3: TGTGCCACCAGTGATTCCTTCGGGGGGCCCCACGAGCAGTACTTC. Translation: CATSDSFGGPHEQYF.

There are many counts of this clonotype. The CDR3 DNA follows: TGTGCCAGCAGCCCGACTAGTCTACGGGAGCTGTTTTTT. This encodes CASSPTSLRELFF. The chain combines TRBV7-9 with TRBJ2-2; the D gene is possibly TRBD2 (6 bases). The V and J ends lost 5 bases and 9 bases respectively, with 13 bases between them. The CDR3 sequence is 13 residues long. The germline V gene has CDR1 SEHNR and CDR2 FQNEAQ (reference sequence).